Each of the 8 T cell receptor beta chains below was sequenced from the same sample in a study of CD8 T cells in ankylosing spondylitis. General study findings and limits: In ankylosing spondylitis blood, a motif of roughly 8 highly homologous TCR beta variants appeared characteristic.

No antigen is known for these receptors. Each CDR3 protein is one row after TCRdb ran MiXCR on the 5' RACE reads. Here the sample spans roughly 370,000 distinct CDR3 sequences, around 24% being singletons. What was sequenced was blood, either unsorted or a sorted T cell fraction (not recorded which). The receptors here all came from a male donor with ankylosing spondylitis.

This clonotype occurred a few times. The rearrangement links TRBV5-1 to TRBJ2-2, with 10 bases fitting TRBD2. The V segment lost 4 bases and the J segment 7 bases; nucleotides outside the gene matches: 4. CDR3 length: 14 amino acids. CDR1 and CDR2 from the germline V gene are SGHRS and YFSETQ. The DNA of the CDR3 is TGCGCCAGCAGCAGCGGGGGGGCCGGCGGGGAGCTGTTTTTT. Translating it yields CASSSGGAGGELFF.

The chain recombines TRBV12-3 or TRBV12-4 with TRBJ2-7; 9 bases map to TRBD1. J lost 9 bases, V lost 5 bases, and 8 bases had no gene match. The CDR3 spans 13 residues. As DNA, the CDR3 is TGTGCCAGCAGTATGGGACAGGGTACGGGGCAGTACTTC. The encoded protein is CASSMGQGTGQYF.

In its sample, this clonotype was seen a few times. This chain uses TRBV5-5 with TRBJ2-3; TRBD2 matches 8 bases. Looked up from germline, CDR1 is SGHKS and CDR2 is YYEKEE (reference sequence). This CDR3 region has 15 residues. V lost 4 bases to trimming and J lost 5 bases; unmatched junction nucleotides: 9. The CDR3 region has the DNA TGTGCCAGCAGCAATAGCGGGAACCCAGGAGATACGCAGTATTTT. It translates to CASSNSGNPGDTQYF.

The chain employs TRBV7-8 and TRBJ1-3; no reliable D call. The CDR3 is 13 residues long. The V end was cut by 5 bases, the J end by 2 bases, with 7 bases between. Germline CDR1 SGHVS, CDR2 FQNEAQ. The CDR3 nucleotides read TGTGCCAGCAGCGTGACTGCTGGAAACACCATATATTTT. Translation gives CASSVTAGNTIYF.

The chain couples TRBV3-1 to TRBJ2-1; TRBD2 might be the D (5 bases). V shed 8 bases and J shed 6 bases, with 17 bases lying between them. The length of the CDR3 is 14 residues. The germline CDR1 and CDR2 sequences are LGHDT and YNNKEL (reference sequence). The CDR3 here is CASSLLEGSNEQFF. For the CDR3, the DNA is TGTGCCAGCTCCCTACTAGAGGGTTCCAATGAGCAGTTCTTC.

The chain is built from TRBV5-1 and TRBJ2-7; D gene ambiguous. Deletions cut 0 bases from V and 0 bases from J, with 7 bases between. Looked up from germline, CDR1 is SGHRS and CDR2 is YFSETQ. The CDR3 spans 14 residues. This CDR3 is CASSLARSSYEQYF. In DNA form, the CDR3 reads TGCGCCAGCAGCTTGGCTCGGAGCTCCTACGAGCAGTACTTC.

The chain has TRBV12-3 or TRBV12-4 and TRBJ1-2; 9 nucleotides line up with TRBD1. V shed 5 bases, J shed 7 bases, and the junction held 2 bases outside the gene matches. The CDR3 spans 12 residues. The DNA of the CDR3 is TGTGCCAGCAGTAAGGACAGGGGTGGCTACACCTTC. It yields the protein CASSKDRGGYTF.

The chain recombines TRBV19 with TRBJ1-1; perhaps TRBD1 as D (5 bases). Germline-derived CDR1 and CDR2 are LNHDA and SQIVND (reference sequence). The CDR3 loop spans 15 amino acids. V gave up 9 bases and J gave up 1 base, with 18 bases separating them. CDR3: CASAWGEVGNTEAFF. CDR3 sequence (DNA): TGTGCCAGCGCATGGGGGGAAGTTGGGAACACTGAAGCTTTCTTT.